This T cell receptor beta chain appears in the sequencing data of a study of read filtering for tumor transcriptome and immune sequencing. For the study at large: The cohort had more than 16 men and approximately 13 women aged about 45 to 90, mean around 66 years.

This clonotype was found many times. Germline V gives CDR1 SGHAT, CDR2 FQNNGV. V gave up 5 bases and J gave up 7 bases, with 14 bases separating them. The CDR3 extends over 13 amino acids. From 350 to 500 ng of RNA, a library with molecular barcoded alpha/delta and beta/gamma adaptors was made. TCRdb recomputed calls from the reads with MiXCR, one row per CDR3 protein. The sample shows 48,000 or so distinct CDR3 sequences, roughly 19% of them seen only once. The rearrangement uses TRBV11-2 and TRBJ1-1; D is ambiguous. The sequence was obtained from a donor aged 40 or older with multiple myeloma. Material: a population of CD138-negative cells sorted from bone marrow. CDR3 sequence reads: CASSPPATVEAFF. The CDR3 DNA is TGTGCCAGCAGCCCACCAGCGACCGTTGAAGCTTTCTTT.